This T cell receptor beta chain derives from a study of blood T cells in healthy people across ages. Study-wide results and limits: Since the PBMCs were unsorted, naive and antigen-experienced cells could not be conclusively compared. Donors of long life had a larger count of naive CD4+ cells and greater diversity than aged donors.

The CDR3 is 14 residues long. Germline loops: CDR1 SGHRS, CDR2 YFSETQ. Russia was home to the donors, healthy Caucasian individuals aged about 6 to 90. This clonotype was counted a few times. What it recognizes is unknown. Relative to the germline gene, one junction end is altered; a read error may explain this. Sample-barcoded 5' priming and a J-beta primer mix drove a second PCR of roughly 6 to 12 cycles. TCRdb re-analysed the 5' RACE reads in MiXCR, keeping a single row per CDR3 protein. The sample gives 1.5 million to 2 million distinct CDR3 sequences, roughly 27% of which show up once; about 7.7% is in the top ten.

Sequenced sample: blood. The rearrangement links TRBV5-1 to TRBJ1-2; 7 bases line up with TRBD1. This clonotype originated in a woman in her 30s in good health. The CDR3, as DNA: TGCGCCGGCAGCTTGGAGAGGACAGGTAGCGGCTACACCTTC. This sequence encodes CAGSLERTGSGYTF.